In this sample, the clone carrying this T cell receptor beta chain turned up many times. This record comes from a study of T cells in Graves' hyperthyroidism and ophthalmopathy. Germline lookup yields CDR1 SGHRS and CDR2 YFSETQ. The CDR3 length is 14 residues. V lost 4 bases to trimming and J lost 0 bases, with 11 bases between them. RNA transcripts were the template for amplifying TCR beta CDR3 regions. The study used the HTBI primer set for a first-round RT-PCR of the TCR CDR3. TCRdb fed the multiplex PCR reads into MiXCR, producing one record per CDR3 protein. The sample contains 300,000 or so distinct CDR3 sequences, 20% to 25% of which appear only once.

The TCR was taken from a woman between 45 and 65 years old with Graves' hyperthyroidism. The chain couples TRBV5-1 to TRBJ2-7; a possible D gene is TRBD1 (5 bases). The sample consisted of blood. CDR3 sequence (DNA): TGCGCCAGCAGCCTGACAGTACCCTCCTACGAGCAGTACTTC. Protein product: CASSLTVPSYEQYF.